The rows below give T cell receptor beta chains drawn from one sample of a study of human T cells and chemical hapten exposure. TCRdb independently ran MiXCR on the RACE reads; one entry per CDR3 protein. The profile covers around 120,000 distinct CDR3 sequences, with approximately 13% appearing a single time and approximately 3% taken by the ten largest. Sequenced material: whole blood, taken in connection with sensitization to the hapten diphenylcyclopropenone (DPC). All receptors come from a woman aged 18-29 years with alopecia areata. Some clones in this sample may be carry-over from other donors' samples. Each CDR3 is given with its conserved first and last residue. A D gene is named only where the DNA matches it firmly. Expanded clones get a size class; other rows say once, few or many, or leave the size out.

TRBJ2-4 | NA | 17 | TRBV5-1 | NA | TGCGCCAGCAGCCCCGACGGAGGGGGGGCGACCAAAAACATTCAGTACTTC | CASSPDGGGATKNIQYF
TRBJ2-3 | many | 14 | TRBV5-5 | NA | TGTGCCAGCAGTTCGGACACTTTTGGAGATACGCAGTATTTT | CASSSDTFGDTQYF
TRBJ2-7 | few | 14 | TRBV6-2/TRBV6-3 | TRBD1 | TGTGCCAGCGGGGCTAGGGACAGGGTCCACGAGCAGTACTTC | CASGARDRVHEQYF
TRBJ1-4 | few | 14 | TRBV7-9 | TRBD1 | TGTGCCAGCAGCTACGGGGACAGGAATGAAAAACTGTTTTTT | CASSYGDRNEKLFF
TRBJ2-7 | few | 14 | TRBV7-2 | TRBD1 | TGTGCCAGCAGCTGGGACAGGGGGCCCTACGAGCAGTACTTC | CASSWDRGPYEQYF
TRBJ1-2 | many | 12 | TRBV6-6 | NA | TGTGCCAGCAGTTCACTCATCTATGGCTACACCTTC | CASSSLIYGYTF
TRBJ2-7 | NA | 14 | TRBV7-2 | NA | TGTGCCAGCAGCTCGGACCGGGGCCAGAGGGAGCAGTACTTC | CASSSDRGQREQYF
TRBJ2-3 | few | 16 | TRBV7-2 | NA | TGTGCCAGCAGCTTAGCTATGGCGGGGAGCACAGATACGCAGTATTTT | CASSLAMAGSTDTQYF
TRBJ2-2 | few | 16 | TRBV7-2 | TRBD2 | TGTGCCAGCAGCAATAACCGGGGAGGGGTCACCGGGGAGCTGTTTTTT | CASSNNRGGVTGELFF
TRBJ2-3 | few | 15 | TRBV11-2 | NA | TGTGCCAGCAGCTTCCGGGGCCGGGGGACAGATACGCAGTATTTT | CASSFRGRGTDTQYF
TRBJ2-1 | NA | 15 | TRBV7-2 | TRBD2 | TGTGCCAGCAGCCCCCAGGGACTAGCGGCCGGTAACGAGTTCTTC | CASSPQGLAAGNEFF
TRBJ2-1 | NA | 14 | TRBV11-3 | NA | TGTGCCAGCGGCCCGCAAGGGACCTACAATGAGCAGTTCTTC | CASGPQGTYNEQFF
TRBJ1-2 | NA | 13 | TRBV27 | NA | TGTGCCAGCAGTTTTGGTCAGGGTAGAGGCTACACCTTC | CASSFGQGRGYTF
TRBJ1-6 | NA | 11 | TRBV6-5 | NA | TGTGCCAGCGGGCCCACCTACCCCTTCCACTTT | CASGPTYPFHF
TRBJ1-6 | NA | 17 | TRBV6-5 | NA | TGTGCCAGCAGCGAAAGACACGACGAAAGTTATAATTCACCCCTCCACTTT | CASSERHDESYNSPLHF
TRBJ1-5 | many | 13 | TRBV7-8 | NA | TGTGCCAGCAGCCTTCAGTACAATCAGCCCCAGCATTTT | CASSLQYNQPQHF
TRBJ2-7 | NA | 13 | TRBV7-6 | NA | TGTGCCAGCAGCTTAAGGGGCAGGTACGAGCAGTACTTC | CASSLRGRYEQYF
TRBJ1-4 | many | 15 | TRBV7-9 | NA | TGTGCCAGCAGCCTCCAACAGGCAACTAATGAAAAACTGTTTTTT | CASSLQQATNEKLFF
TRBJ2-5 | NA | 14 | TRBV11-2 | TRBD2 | TGTGCCAGCAGCCTGCTAGCGGGGGGAGAGACCCAGTACTTC | CASSLLAGGETQYF
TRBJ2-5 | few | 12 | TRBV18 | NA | TGTGCCAGCTCACCCGATTCGGAGACCCAGTACTTC | CASSPDSETQYF